The 21 T cell receptor beta chains below were found in one sample sequenced in a study of T-cell memory formation after mild COVID-19 (dated by TCRdb to 2020 to 2023). The method behind the library was 5' RACE. Reads for this sample came from an Illumina NovaSeq 6000. The public reads were reanalyzed by TCRdb: fastp trimming at Q25, MiXCR alignment, in-frame beta chains only. Every entry covers one CDR3 protein and lists the most common genes and DNA from its rows. A total of about 360,000 distinct CDR3 sequences appear in this sample, around an eighth of them only once. Under 25% of the sample goes to the ten largest clones. The sample was PBMCs or a T cell subset sorted from them (not recorded which). The receptors derive from a man between 18 and 29 years old who had mild COVID-19 (a few samples of this study predate the infection). The sample titles of this study are shuffled in the database, so cell type and time point are left out; the donor was told from shared clones.

This clonotype turned up a few times. This sequence joins TRBV20-1 and TRBJ2-7; 8 nucleotides align to TRBD2. The CDR3 is 14 residues long. Germline assignment: CDR1 DFQATT and CDR2 SNEGSKA (reference sequence). The ends lost 5 bases at V and 2 bases at J; junction bases unmatched: 8. CDR3: CSAYQGAGAYEQYV. DNA of the CDR3: TGCAGTGCTTATCAGGGAGCGGGGGCCTACGAGCAGTACGTC.

The sample holds a few counts of this clonotype. V and J are TRBV29-1 and TRBJ1-2, with TRBD1 as a possible D gene (5 bases). The CDR3 runs to 14 residues. Germline V gives CDR1 SQVTM, CDR2 ANQGSEA. V was cut by 2 bases and J by 4 bases, with 14 bases left in between. The chain's CDR3 is CSVESRGGGYGYTF. CDR3 nucleotide sequence: TGCAGCGTTGAATCGAGGGGCGGCGGCTATGGCTACACCTTC.

This clonotype has a handful of counts. V gene TRBV7-2 combines with J gene TRBJ2-7; D possibly corresponds to TRBD1 (6 bases). Trimming cost V 1 base and J 0 bases, with 10 bases left between them. Germline values: CDR1 SGHTA, CDR2 FQGNSA. This CDR3 comprises 15 residues. The CDR3 sequence is CASSLVGAGSYEQYF. CDR3 DNA sequence: TGTGCCAGCAGCTTAGTGGGGGCAGGCTCCTACGAGCAGTACTTC.

The J gene is TRBJ1-1, the V gene TRBV2; D ambiguous. Germline CDR1 reads SNHLY; CDR2 reads FYNNEI. Trimming shortened V by 7 bases and J by 0 bases, and 6 bases separated the two germline ends. The CDR3 spans 12 residues. DNA of the CDR3: TGTGCCAGCACCAAGATGAACACTGAAGCTTTCTTT. Translated, it gives CASTKMNTEAFF.

The chain employs TRBV12-3 or TRBV12-4 and TRBJ2-5, with TRBD2 matching over 12 bases. With V trimmed by 0 bases and J by 5 bases, 4 bases remained unmatched. The CDR3 extends over 16 amino acids. The CDR3 DNA reads TGTGCCAGCAGTTTAGCCCTAGCGGGGGGGCGGGAGACCCAGTACTTC. Translation gives CASSLALAGGRETQYF.

The chain links TRBV2 to TRBJ2-2; D is perhaps TRBD1 (7 bases). V was cut by 7 bases and J by 4 bases, with 13 bases left in between. This CDR3 has 14 residues. The germline gives CDR1 SNHLY, CDR2 FYNNEI. The CDR3 DNA sequence: TGTGCCAGCATAGGAGGGGGCCTCACCGGGGAGCTGTTTTTT. Translation gives CASIGGGLTGELFF.

This clonotype turned up a few times. This chain links TRBV7-9 with TRBJ2-7, with D unresolved. Germline V gene lookup returns CDR1 SEHNR and CDR2 FQNEAQ (reference sequence). V was cut by 5 bases and J by 5 bases, with 7 bases left in between. This CDR3 is built from 11 residues. CDR3 nucleotide sequence: TGTGCCAGCAGCGCCTCTCACGAGCAGTACTTC. Translating gives CASSASHEQYF.

CDR3 in amino acids: CASSLEGPMNTEAFF. In DNA form, the CDR3 reads TGCGCCAGCAGCTTGGAAGGACCGATGAACACTGAAGCTTTCTTT. The chain employs TRBV5-1 and TRBJ1-1; the D is unclear. The V end lost 0 bases, the J end lost 0 bases, and 9 bases lay between the germline ends. This CDR3 is 15 amino acids long. Germline-derived CDR1 and CDR2 are SGHRS and YFSETQ. Using reference TRBV5-1 and TRBJ1-1 for the parts outside the CDR3, the full variable domain is KAGVTQTPRYLIKTRGQQVTLSCSPISGHRSVSWYQQTPGQGLQFLFEYFSETQRNKGNFPGRFSGRQFSNSRSEMNVSTLELGDSALYLCASSLEGPMNTEAFFGQGTRLTVV.

This clonotype was seen many times. The chain carries TRBV7-9 and TRBJ2-1; 14 positions match TRBD2. The CDR3 loop spans 17 amino acids. Germline V gene data show CDR1 as SEHNR and CDR2 as FQNEAQ (reference sequence). The trim removed 5 bases at V and 2 bases at J, leaving 5 bases unmatched. CDR3 bases: TGTGCCAGCAGCGGGGGACTAGCGGGGGCCACCTACAATGAGCAGTTCTTC. It codes for CASSGGLAGATYNEQFF.

V usage is TRBV5-1 and J usage is TRBJ1-1; the D is unclear. The ends were cut back, 3 bases at V and 5 bases at J, with 20 bases in the middle. Germline CDR1 reads SGHRS; CDR2 reads YFSETQ. CDR3 size: 16 residues. The CDR3 loop is CASSSSSWMFMTEAFF. The CDR3 nucleotides are TGCGCCAGCAGCTCCTCAAGCTGGATGTTCATGACTGAAGCTTTCTTT.

This clonotype came up many times. V and J are TRBV5-6 and TRBJ2-7; D ambiguous. V was trimmed by 3 bases and J by 0 bases, leaving 4 bases between them. The V gene's germline CDR1 is SGHDT and CDR2 YYEEEE. CDR3 size: 12 residues. CDR3 DNA: TGTGCCAGCAGCTGGGACTCCTACGAGCAGTACTTC. It encodes CASSWDSYEQYF.

V and J are TRBV6-5 and TRBJ1-5; D call uncertain. Trimming left V 0 bases short and J 2 bases short, with 8 bases between. The CDR3 length is 15 residues. CDR1 and CDR2 from the germline V gene are MNHEY and SVGAGI. CDR3 DNA: TGTGCCAGCAGTTACTCGAGAGAAGGCAATCAGCCCCAGCATTTT. It yields the protein CASSYSREGNQPQHF.

This clonotype came up many times. The rearrangement links TRBV6-1 to TRBJ2-3, with D perhaps matching TRBD1 (5 bases). Germline-derived CDR1 and CDR2 are MNHNS and SASEGT. The V and J ends lost 6 bases and 6 bases respectively, with 13 bases between them. This CDR3 has 13 residues. The CDR3 spells CASRWGAGDTQYF. The CDR3 DNA is TGTGCCAGCAGGTGGGGCGCTGGGGATACGCAGTATTTT.

This clonotype was observed at least ten times. This chain uses TRBV18 with TRBJ2-4, with TRBD1 matching over 10 bases. J was trimmed by 8 bases and V by 5 bases; bases with no gene match: 9. The germline V gene encodes CDR1 KGHSH and CDR2 LQKENI. The CDR3 runs 15 residues. For the CDR3, the DNA is TGTGCCAGCTCATCAGGGACAGGGGATCTCGACATTCAGTACTTC. Protein product: CASSSGTGDLDIQYF.

The genes are TRBV7-2 and TRBJ1-5; D is unclear. V lost 0 bases, J lost 5 bases, and 8 bases lay in between. The CDR3 runs to 14 residues. Looked up from germline, CDR1 is SGHTA and CDR2 is FQGNSA. The DNA for the CDR3 is TGTGCCAGCAGCTTAGCAGGGTTGTATCAGCCCCAGCATTTT. As protein: CASSLAGLYQPQHF.

The chain recombines TRBV12-3 or TRBV12-4 with TRBJ2-7; D might be TRBD2 (6 bases). V was cut by 8 bases and J by 6 bases, with 17 bases left in between. The CDR3 contains 13 residues. The CDR3 reads CASRPPGVSEQYF. The CDR3, as DNA: TGTGCCAGCCGCCCCCCGGGGGTCAGCGAGCAGTACTTC.

This clonotype was seen more than once but under ten times. This chain uses TRBV11-1 with TRBJ2-5; 7 bases map to TRBD1. The CDR3 spans 13 residues. V shed 5 bases and J 3 bases; nucleotides not matched to a gene: 3. Germline CDR1 and CDR2: SGHAT and FQDESV (reference sequence). The CDR3, as DNA: TGTGCCAGCAGCCATGGGACAGAAGAGACCCAGTACTTC. It yields the protein CASSHGTEETQYF. The entire variable domain, with the rest obtained from reference TRBV11-1 and TRBJ2-5, is as follows: EAEVAQSPRYKITEKSQAVAFWCDPISGHATLYWYRQILGQGPELLVQFQDESVVDDSQLPKDRFSAERLKGVDSTLKIQPAELGDSAMYLCASSHGTEETQYFGPGTRLLVL.

V and J are TRBV28 and TRBJ1-1; 9 bases align to TRBD1. The V gene end was trimmed by 7 bases and the J gene end by 1 base; junction bases not matched to a gene: 4. There are 14 residues in the CDR3. CDR1 and CDR2 from the germline V gene are MDHEN and SYDVKM. In nucleotides, the CDR3 is TGTGCCAGCACGACAGGGGGTAAGAACACTGAAGCTTTCTTT. It encodes CASTTGGKNTEAFF.

The chain is built from TRBV5-1 and TRBJ2-1, with 11 bases aligning to TRBD2. J lost 6 bases, V lost 6 bases, and 8 bases had no gene match. The CDR3 is 15 amino acids. Germline CDR1 is SGHRS and CDR2 is YFSETQ. The CDR3 sequence: CASTTLAGGTNEQFF. Written as DNA, the CDR3 is TGCGCCAGCACGACTCTAGCGGGGGGAACCAATGAGCAGTTCTTC.

The genes are TRBV5-6 and TRBJ1-5; D remains unclear. Germline CDR1 is SGHDT and CDR2 is YYEEEE. V was shortened by 1 base and J by 4 bases, with 6 bases between the two germline ends. The CDR3 has 13 amino acids. The CDR3 sequence is CASSLYTNQPQHF. The DNA for the CDR3 is TGTGCCAGCAGCTTGTATACTAATCAGCCCCAGCATTTT.

This CDR3 is CASSHPPGSPLHF. The CDR3 region has the DNA TGCGCCAGCAGCCACCCACCCGGTTCACCCCTCCACTTT. The chain links TRBV4-1 to TRBJ1-6; D gene unclear. V was trimmed by 3 bases and J by 9 bases, leaving 9 bases between them. The CDR3 totals 13 residues. Germline CDR1 MGHRA, CDR2 YSYEKL.